This T cell receptor (beta chain) was recorded in a study of immune characterization of retroperitoneal liposarcoma. This clonotype ranks as medium-sized. The ends were cut back, 3 bases at V and 10 bases at J, with 16 bases in the middle. This CDR3 spans 14 amino acids. Germline V gene lookup returns CDR1 MNHNS and CDR2 SASEGT. TCRdb used MiXCR to reprocess the PCR reads, holding one entry per CDR3 protein. The sample records some 9,300 distinct CDR3 sequences, approximately 35% being singletons. Sequencing was done on a sample of tumor tissue. This receptor was taken from a female donor with retroperitoneal liposarcoma. This chain uses TRBV6-1 with TRBJ2-1; D not resolved. CDR3 sequence: CASSDQPIGYEQFF. In DNA form, the CDR3 reads TGTGCCAGCAGTGACCAGCCGATTGGTTACGAGCAGTTCTTC.